This TCR beta chain was captured in a study of T cell responses to AZD1222 COVID-19 vaccine. The study, taken as a whole, reports: Donors skewed white British and female; clonal diversity was possibly underestimated. It was only a handful of AZD1222 recipients who were seropositive at baseline. Vaccination with two AZD1222 doses was followed by a rise in Spike-specific TCR breadth and depth.

About this clone itself: Its target is unknown.

V was trimmed by 2 bases and J by 10 bases, leaving 15 bases between them. The CDR3 covers 14 residues. The germline V gene has CDR1 MNHEY and CDR2 SVGAGI. Only in-frame clones appear in the TCRdb table, and some are missing; sequencing was by immunoSEQ multiplex PCR. The table has about 120,000 clones, 70% to 90% seen once; the top ten hold over 9.5%. The receptor's source is an adult in good health. The material was peripheral blood, obtained on day 0 of AZD1222 vaccination. The V and J genes are TRBV6-5 and TRBJ2-1, with D perhaps TRBD1 (6 bases). The CDR3 region is CASSYGAGAREQFF. The CDR3 bases are TGTGCCAGCAGTTACGGGGCAGGGGCTAGGGAGCAGTTCTTC.